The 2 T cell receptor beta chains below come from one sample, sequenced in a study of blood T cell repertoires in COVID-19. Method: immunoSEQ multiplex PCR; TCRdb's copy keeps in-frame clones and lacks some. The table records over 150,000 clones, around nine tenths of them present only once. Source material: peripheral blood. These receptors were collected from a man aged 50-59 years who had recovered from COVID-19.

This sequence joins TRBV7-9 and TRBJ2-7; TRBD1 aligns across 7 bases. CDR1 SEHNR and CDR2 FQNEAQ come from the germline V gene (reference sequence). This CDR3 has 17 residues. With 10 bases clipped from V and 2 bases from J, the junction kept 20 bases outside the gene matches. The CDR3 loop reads CAIQVMTIWDSTYEQYF. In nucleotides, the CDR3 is TGTGCCATACAGGTTATGACTATATGGGACAGCACCTACGAGCAGTACTTC.

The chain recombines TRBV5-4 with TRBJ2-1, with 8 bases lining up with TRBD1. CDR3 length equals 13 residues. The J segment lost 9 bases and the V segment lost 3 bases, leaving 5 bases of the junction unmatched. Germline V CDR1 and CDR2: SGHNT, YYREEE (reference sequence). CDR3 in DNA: TGTGCCAGCAGCTCCCCAGGGGGCCCTGAGCAGTTCTTC. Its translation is CASSSPGGPEQFF.